The sequence of this T cell receptor (beta chain) was determined in a study of OX40 agonist ivuxolimab in advanced cancers. About the research overall: Patients in dose escalation had liver, melanoma, kidney or head and neck cancers.

Sequenced by immunoSEQ multiplex PCR; TCRdb stores in-frame clones only, minus some. The sample records tens of thousands of clones, about four fifths being singletons. A word on this clone: Antigen: not known.

The CDR3 contains 13 residues. Per the germline V gene, CDR1 is SGHTA and CDR2 is FQGTGA. Trimming cost V 5 bases and J 5 bases; bases outside gene matches: 2. Study results and limitations: With doses of 0.1-3.0 mg/kg, partial responders showed among the lowest clonal expansion. Clonal expansion by week 6 occurred in CD4+ and CD8+ blood T cells (at 0.1 to 3.0 mg/kg).

The chain employs TRBV7-3 and TRBJ2-1, with 8 positions matching TRBD1. The sample here was CD4+ or CD8+ T cells sorted from blood, taken in a trial of the OX40 agonist ivuxolimab. This sequence was found in an adult with an advanced solid tumor such as melanoma, head and neck, liver or kidney cancer. The DNA for the CDR3 is TGTGCCAGCAGCGACAGGGGAAACAATGAGCAGTTCTTC. Protein product: CASSDRGNNEQFF.